Sequencing of this T cell receptor beta chain was carried out in a study of a mutant IDH1 vaccine in newly diagnosed glioma. In the study overall: In weeks 1, 3, 5, 7, 11, 15, 19 and 23, patients were vaccinated. Patients were started on vaccination 4-6 weeks after radiotherapy alone, or with temozolomide cycles. Sex distribution of treated patients was approximately 60% male and 37.5% female; mean age was 40.4 years. Those enrolled had earlier been treated with radiotherapy, temozolomide, or both, mostly both.

Repertoires were generated with immunoSEQ multiplex PCR, while TCRdb's copy carries only in-frame clones and drops some. Of around 49,000 clones listed, about 77% are singletons. Note on this clone: Its matching antigen is unknown.

Stated time point: week 5, during vaccination. Vaccination comprised doses that each held 300 ug of mutant IDH1 20-mer peptide, plus topical imiquimod. The sample consisted of PBMCs, taken from a glioma patient whose treatment included an IDH1 peptide vaccine. The origin of this receptor is a man between 50 and 59 years old with glioma.

CDR3 DNA sequence: TGTGCCAGCAGTGGGGGCAGACAGACGGGGGAGCTGTTTTTT. Translation: CASSGGRQTGELFF. The chain joins TRBV2 to TRBJ2-2; possibly TRBD1 for D (5 bases). V was clipped by 4 bases and J by 8 bases, with 14 bases between them. Germline CDR1 is SNHLY and CDR2 is FYNNEI. The CDR3 length is 14 residues.